The rows below give T cell receptor beta chains drawn from one sample of a study of PD-1 blockade in classical Hodgkin lymphoma. Sequencing was performed with immunoSEQ multiplex PCR; in TCRdb, only in-frame clones are kept and a portion is missing. Of approximately 26,000 clones listed, around 80% are singletons. Sample: peripheral blood mononuclear cells (PBMCs), taken before the fourth cycle of nivolumab. The receptor set was obtained from a human donor with classical Hodgkin lymphoma. The CDR3 runs from the conserved cysteine through the conserved F or W. D genes are given only for firm matches. Rows may omit the clone size; those that give it use once, few, many or a size class.

J gene	V gene	CDR3 length	clone size	D gene	CDR3 protein	CDR3 DNA
TRBJ2-1	TRBV11-2	14	NA	TRBD2	CASSLPLAVNEQFF	TGTGCCAGCAGCTTACCACTAGCGGTTAATGAGCAGTTCTTC
TRBJ1-2	TRBV25-1	13	NA	NA	CASSLGTVYGYTF	TGTGCCAGCAGTCTCGGGACGGTCTATGGCTACACCTTC
TRBJ2-1	TRBV9	14	NA	NA	CASSVATNSPEQFF	TGTGCCAGCAGCGTAGCTACGAATAGTCCGGAGCAGTTCTTC
TRBJ2-7	TRBV5-1	16	NA	TRBD1	CASSLEVDRGVDEQYF	TGCGCCAGCAGCTTGGAAGTCGACAGGGGGGTCGACGAGCAGTACTTC
TRBJ2-5	TRBV13	13	few	NA	CASSRRIEETQYF	TGTGCCAGCAGCCGACGGATCGAAGAGACCCAGTACTTC
TRBJ1-5	TRBV7-2	16	medium-sized	NA	CASSLGSLLSNQPQHF	TGTGCCAGCAGCTTAGGAAGCTTACTTAGCAATCAGCCCCAGCATTTT
TRBJ1-2	TRBV30	11	NA	NA	CARRDAGGYTF	TGTGCCCGTAGGGACGCCGGCGGCTACACCTTC
TRBJ1-2	TRBV19	12	NA	TRBD1	CASSQTGHGYTF	TGTGCCAGTAGTCAGACAGGGCATGGCTACACCTTC
TRBJ2-4	TRBV6-1	15	NA	NA	CASSDRQLAKNIQYF	TGTGCCAGCAGTGACAGACAGTTAGCCAAAAACATTCAGTACTTC
TRBJ2-1	TRBV5-4	16	NA	NA	CASSPSSQGFYNEQFF	TGTGCCAGCAGCCCCTCTTCCCAGGGATTTTACAATGAGCAGTTCTTC
TRBJ2-1	TRBV5-1	15	NA	TRBD2	CASNSVAGAYNEQFF	TGCGCCAGCAACTCAGTAGCGGGAGCTTACAATGAGCAGTTCTTC
TRBJ1-1	TRBV30	11	few	NA	CAWSVLQEAFF	TGTGCCTGGAGTGTACTGCAGGAAGCTTTCTTT
TRBJ2-1	TRBV18	12	NA	NA	CASSPTGNEQFF	TGTGCCAGCTCACCTACAGGCAATGAGCAGTTCTTC
TRBJ2-1	TRBV5-1	15	NA	TRBD2	CASSRTSGRYNEQFF	TGCGCCAGCAGCAGGACTAGCGGGCGTTACAATGAGCAGTTCTTC
TRBJ2-2	TRBV18	13	NA	NA	CASHRGNTGELFF	TGTGCCAGCCACAGAGGGAACACCGGGGAGCTGTTTTTT